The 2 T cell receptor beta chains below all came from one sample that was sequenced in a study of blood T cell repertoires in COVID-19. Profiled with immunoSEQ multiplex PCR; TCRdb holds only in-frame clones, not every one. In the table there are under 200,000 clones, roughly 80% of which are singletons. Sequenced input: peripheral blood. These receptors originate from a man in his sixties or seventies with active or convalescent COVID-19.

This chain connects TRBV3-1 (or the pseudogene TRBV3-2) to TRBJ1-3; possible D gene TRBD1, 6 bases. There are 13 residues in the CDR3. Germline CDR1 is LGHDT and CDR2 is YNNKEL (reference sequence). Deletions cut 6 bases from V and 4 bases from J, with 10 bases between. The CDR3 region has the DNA TGTGCCAGCAGACAGGGTTCAGGAAACACCATATATTTT. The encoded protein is CASRQGSGNTIYF.

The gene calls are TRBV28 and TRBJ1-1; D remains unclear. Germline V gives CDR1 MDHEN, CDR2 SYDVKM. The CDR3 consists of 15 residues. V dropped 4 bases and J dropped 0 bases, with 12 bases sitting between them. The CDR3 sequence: CASSSHGLMNTEAFF. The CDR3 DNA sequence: TGTGCCAGCAGTTCCCACGGACTCATGAACACTGAAGCTTTCTTT.